This T cell receptor beta chain derives from a study of T cells after posttransplantation cyclophosphamide. The germline gives CDR1 LNHDA, CDR2 SQIVND (reference sequence). Trimming took 4 bases from V and 0 from J; bases not matched to a gene: 17. This CDR3 has 20 amino acids. Treatment was busulfan-fludarabine conditioning, a marrow graft, and cyclophosphamide on days +3 and +4. Findings and limits, study-wide: Later blood repertoires were often dominated by clones from the donor CD8+ memory compartment. After PTCy, TRB diversity resembled that of CNI/methotrexate controls.

Measured with immunoSEQ multiplex PCR; TCRdb has only the in-frame clones, and not every one. The table lists about 25,000 clones, no singletons, with 1.5% to 2% in the top ten. At least ten counts were recorded for this clone. Its antigen is not identified. This clonotype originated in a male patient aged 18 to 29 who received an allogeneic stem cell transplant from a related donor, was CMV-positive, and had no GVHD. Among the T cells, some may be from the graft donor. This sample comprised PBMCs, obtained after allogeneic stem cell transplant with posttransplant cyclophosphamide. This chain connects TRBV19 to TRBJ2-2, with TRBD2 matching over 7 bases. CDR3 nucleotide sequence: TGTGCCAGTAGTAATGGGGTAGCATTGTCGGGGGGTCCGAACACCGGGGAGCTGTTTTTT. Residues: CASSNGVALSGGPNTGELFF.